This TCR beta chain was sequenced in a study of blood T cells in healthy people across ages. The CDR3 loop spans 14 amino acids. Germline CDR1 and CDR2: MGHDK and SYGVNS. V was pared by 2 bases and J by 3 bases, with 3 bases of the junction left unmatched. PCR was performed a second time for roughly 6 to 12 cycles using a sample-barcoded 5' primer and a J-beta primer mix. MiXCR, run by TCRdb on the 5' RACE reads, gives a single entry per CDR3 protein. The sample holds roughly 1,000,000 distinct CDR3 sequences, 20% to 25% seen once. These data are also associated with another study on T cells of mothers and their children.

The V call is TRBV25-1, the J call TRBJ2-5, with TRBD1 identical over 7 bases. The material sequenced was blood. This clonotype was obtained from a girl aged 2-10 years in good health. CDR3 nucleotides: TGTGCCAGCAGTGAACCTACAGGGGAAGAGACCCAGTACTTC. Translated, it gives CASSEPTGEETQYF. Full variable domain (rest looked up from reference TRBV25-1 and TRBJ2-5): EADIYQTPRYLVIGTGKKITLECSQTMGHDKMYWYQQDPGMELHLIHYSYGVNSTEKGDLSSESTVSRIRTEHFPLTLESARPSHTSQYLCASSEPTGEETQYFGPGTRLLVL.